This paragraph covers one T cell receptor (beta chain) sequence. These data belong to a study of blood T cell repertoires in COVID-19. Turning to the study itself: The analysed material was cDNA or gDNA that came from T cells, B-cell-depleted T cells, or PBMCs.

Data came from immunoSEQ multiplex PCR; TCRdb stores just in-frame clones and leaves some out. The sample gives a few hundred thousand clones, 88% of which show up once; 1% is in the top ten. The germline V gene has CDR1 MDHEN and CDR2 SYDVKM. The trim removed 2 bases at V and 3 bases at J, leaving 4 bases unmatched. The CDR3 has 14 residues. Recruitment covered over 20 US areas and drew participants whose ages spanned about 18 to 89 years. Donors in Cohort 3 counted as recovered after two negative PCRs, clearance, or symptom resolution. This chain connects TRBV28 to TRBJ2-7, with 7 nucleotides matching TRBD2. The sample was PBMCs or T cells enriched from blood (not recorded which). This receptor was obtained from a young woman who had recovered from COVID-19. CDR3 sequence (DNA): TGTGCCAGCAGTTTACATGGGAGGGACTACGAGCAGTACTTC. This gives the protein CASSLHGRDYEQYF.